The source of this TCR beta chain is a study of low-dose radiotherapy and immunotherapy resistance in tumors. Overall study: The patients were given nivolumab 240 mg every two weeks and ipilimumab 1 mg/kg every six weeks, through an intravenous route. A dose of 300 mg of oral aspirin was taken by patients daily for four cycles from cycle 1 day 1.

This clonotype was seen at least ten times. Time point in this sample: after trial treatment. The sample's treatment: LDRT plus nivolumab, ipilimumab, low-dose cyclophosphamide and aspirin (RACIN trial). Donors were treated with nivolumab, ipilimumab, aspirin, and low-dose cyclophosphamide and radiotherapy. Trimming at V came to 5 bases and at J to 0 bases, leaving 5 bases not matched to a gene. The CDR3 length is 15 residues. Germline CDR1 reads MNHEY; CDR2 reads SVGEGT. Gene-specific TRAV and TRBV primers were used for first-strand cDNA, covering alpha and beta chains. The authors ran 15 to 20 PCR cycles to amplify TCRs with a constant-region primer and V-primer adapter. Each CDR3 protein is one row after TCRdb ran MiXCR on the reads. This sample has approximately 30,000 distinct CDR3 sequences, with roughly 49% found just once.

The genes are TRBV6-2 or TRBV6-3 and TRBJ1-1, with TRBD1 matching over 8 bases. This material consisted of PBMCs, taken after low-dose radiotherapy plus immunotherapy. This sequence originates from a male donor with gallbladder cancer. Here the CDR3 reads CASSQGTGLNTEAFF. CDR3 coding DNA: TGTGCCAGCAGTCAAGGGACAGGTCTGAACACTGAAGCTTTCTTT.